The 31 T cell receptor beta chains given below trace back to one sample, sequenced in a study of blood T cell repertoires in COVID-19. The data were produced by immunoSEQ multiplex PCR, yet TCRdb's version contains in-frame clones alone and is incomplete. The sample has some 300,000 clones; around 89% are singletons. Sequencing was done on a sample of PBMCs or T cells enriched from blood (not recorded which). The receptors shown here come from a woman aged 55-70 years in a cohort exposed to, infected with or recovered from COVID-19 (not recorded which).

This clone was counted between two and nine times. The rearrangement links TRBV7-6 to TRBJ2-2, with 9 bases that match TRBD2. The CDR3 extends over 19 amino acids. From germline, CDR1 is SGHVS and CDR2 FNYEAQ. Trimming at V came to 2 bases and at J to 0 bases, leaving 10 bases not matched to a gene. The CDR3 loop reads CASSLSGAGGYANTGELFF. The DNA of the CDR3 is TGTGCCAGCAGCTTAAGTGGAGCGGGAGGCTACGCGAACACCGGGGAGCTGTTTTTT. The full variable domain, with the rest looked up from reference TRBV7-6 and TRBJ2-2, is GAGVSQSPRYKVTKRGQDVALRCDPISGHVSLYWYRQALGQGPEFLTYFNYEAQQDKSGLPNDRFSAERPEGSISTLTIQRTEQRDSAMYRCASSLSGAGGYANTGELFFGEGSRLTVL.

The CDR3 sequence: CASSEHLGYSNQPQHF. DNA for the CDR3: TGTGCCAGCAGTGAACACCTCGGTTATAGCAATCAGCCCCAGCATTTT. V gene TRBV2 combines with J gene TRBJ1-5; D is undetermined. The CDR3 has 16 residues. In germline, CDR1 is SNHLY, CDR2 FYNNEI. V lost 2 bases and J lost 0, with 11 bases in between.

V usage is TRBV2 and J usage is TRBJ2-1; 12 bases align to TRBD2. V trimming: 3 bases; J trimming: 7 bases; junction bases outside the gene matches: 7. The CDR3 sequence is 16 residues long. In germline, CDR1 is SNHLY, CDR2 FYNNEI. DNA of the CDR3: TGTGCCAGCAGTGACCCGGGACTAGCGGGTATGAATGAGCAGTTCTTC. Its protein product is CASSDPGLAGMNEQFF.

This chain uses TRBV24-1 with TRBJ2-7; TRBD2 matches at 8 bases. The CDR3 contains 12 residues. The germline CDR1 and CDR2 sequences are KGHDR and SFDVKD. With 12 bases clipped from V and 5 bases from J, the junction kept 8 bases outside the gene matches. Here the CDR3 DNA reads TGTGCCTCTCACGGGGGGGACAACGAGCAGTACTTC. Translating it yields CASHGGDNEQYF.

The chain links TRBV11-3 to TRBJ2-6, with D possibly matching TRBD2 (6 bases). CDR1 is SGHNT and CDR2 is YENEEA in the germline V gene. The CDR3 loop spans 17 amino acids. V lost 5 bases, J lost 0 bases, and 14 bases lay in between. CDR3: CASSRGLAPSGANVLTF. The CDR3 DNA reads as TGTGCCAGCAGCAGGGGACTCGCGCCCTCTGGGGCCAACGTCCTGACTTTC.

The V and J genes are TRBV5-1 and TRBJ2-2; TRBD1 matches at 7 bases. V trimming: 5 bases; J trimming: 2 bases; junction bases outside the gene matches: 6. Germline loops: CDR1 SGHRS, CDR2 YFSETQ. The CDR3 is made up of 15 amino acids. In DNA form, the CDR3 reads TGCGCCAGCAGGGGGTCAGGGGGAAACACCGGGGAGCTGTTTTTT. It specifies CASRGSGGNTGELFF.

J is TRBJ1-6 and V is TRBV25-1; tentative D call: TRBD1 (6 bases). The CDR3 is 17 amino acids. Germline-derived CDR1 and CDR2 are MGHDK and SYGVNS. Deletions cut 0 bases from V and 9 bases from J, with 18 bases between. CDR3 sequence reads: CASSEYARTARGSPLHF. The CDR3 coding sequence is TGTGCCAGCAGTGAATATGCTAGGACAGCGCGTGGTTCACCCCTCCACTTT. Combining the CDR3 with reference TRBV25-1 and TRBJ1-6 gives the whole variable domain EADIYQTPRYLVIGTGKKITLECSQTMGHDKMYWYQQDPGMELHLIHYSYGVNSTEKGDLSSESTVSRIRTEHFPLTLESARPSHTSQYLCASSEYARTARGSPLHFGNGTRLTVT.

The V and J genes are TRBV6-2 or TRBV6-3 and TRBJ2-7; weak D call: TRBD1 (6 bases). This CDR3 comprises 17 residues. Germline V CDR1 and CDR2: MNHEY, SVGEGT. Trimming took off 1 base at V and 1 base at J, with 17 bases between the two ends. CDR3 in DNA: TGTGCCAGCAGTTACTTATTAGGGGGACAATGGTCCTACGAGCAGTACTTC. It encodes CASSYLLGGQWSYEQYF.

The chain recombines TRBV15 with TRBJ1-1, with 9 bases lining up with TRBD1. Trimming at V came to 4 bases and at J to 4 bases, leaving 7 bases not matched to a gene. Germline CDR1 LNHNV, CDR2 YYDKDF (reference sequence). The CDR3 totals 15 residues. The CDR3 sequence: CATSNRQGEGTEAFF. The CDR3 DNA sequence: TGTGCCACCAGCAACCGACAGGGGGAGGGCACTGAAGCTTTCTTT.

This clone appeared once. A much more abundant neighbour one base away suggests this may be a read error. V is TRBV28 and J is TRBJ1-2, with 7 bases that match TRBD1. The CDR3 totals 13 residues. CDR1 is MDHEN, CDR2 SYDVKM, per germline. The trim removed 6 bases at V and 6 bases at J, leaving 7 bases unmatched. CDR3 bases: TGTGCCAGCAGGCAAGCCAGGGGGAATGGCTACACCTTC. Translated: CASRQARGNGYTF.

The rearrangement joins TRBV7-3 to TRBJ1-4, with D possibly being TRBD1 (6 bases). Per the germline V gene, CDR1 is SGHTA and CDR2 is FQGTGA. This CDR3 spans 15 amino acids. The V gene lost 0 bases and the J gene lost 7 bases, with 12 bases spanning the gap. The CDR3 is CASSLTGQQGEKLFF. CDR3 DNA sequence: TGTGCCAGCAGCTTAACCGGGCAACAGGGTGAAAAACTGTTTTTT.

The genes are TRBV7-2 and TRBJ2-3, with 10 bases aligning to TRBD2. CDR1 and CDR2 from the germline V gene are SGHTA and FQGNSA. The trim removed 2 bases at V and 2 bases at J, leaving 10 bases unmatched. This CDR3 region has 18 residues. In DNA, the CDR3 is TGTGCCAGCAGCTTAAGGGGGACTAGCGCCCACTACACAGATACGCAGTATTTT. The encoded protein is CASSLRGTSAHYTDTQYF. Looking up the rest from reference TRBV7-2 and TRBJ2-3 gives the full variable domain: GAGVSQSPSNKVTEKGKDVELRCDPISGHTALYWYRQSLGQGLEFLIYFQGNSAPDKSGLPSDRFSAERTGGSVSTLTIQRTQQEDSAVYLCASSLRGTSAHYTDTQYFGPGTRLTVL.

CDR3 nucleotide sequence: TGTGCCAGCAGCCAAGGCGGGAATCTGAACACTGAAGCTTTCTTT. Amino acid sequence: CASSQGGNLNTEAFF. The chain joins TRBV7-3 to TRBJ1-1, with D hard to call. CDR3 length: 15 amino acids. The germline V and J ends were trimmed by 5 bases and 0 bases, with 13 bases remaining between them. Germline loops: CDR1 SGHTA, CDR2 FQGTGA. The full variable domain, its missing parts supplied by reference TRBV7-3 and TRBJ1-1, is GAGVSQTPSNKVTEKGKYVELRCDPISGHTALYWYRQSLGQGPEFLIYFQGTGAADDSGLPNDRFFAVRPEGSVSTLKIQRTERGDSAVYLCASSQGGNLNTEAFFGQGTRLTVV.

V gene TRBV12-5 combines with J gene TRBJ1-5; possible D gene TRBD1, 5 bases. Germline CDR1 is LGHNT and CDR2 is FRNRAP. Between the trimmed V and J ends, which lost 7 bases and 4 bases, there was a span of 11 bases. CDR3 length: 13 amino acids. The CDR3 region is CASAPNRNQPQHF. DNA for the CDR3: TGTGCTAGTGCCCCAAACAGGAATCAGCCCCAGCATTTT.

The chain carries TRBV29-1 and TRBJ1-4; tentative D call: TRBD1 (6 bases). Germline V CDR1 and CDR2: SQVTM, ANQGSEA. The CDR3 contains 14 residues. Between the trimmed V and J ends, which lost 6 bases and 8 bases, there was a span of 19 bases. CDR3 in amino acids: CSVVVGGPGEKLFF. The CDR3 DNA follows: TGCAGCGTGGTTGTCGGGGGGCCTGGGGAAAAACTGTTTTTT. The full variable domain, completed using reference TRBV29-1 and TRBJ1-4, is SAVISQKPSRDICQRGTSLTIQCQVDSQVTMMFWYRQQPGQSLTLIATANQGSEATYESGFVIDKFPISRPNLTFSTLTVSNMSPEDSSIYLCSVVVGGPGEKLFFGSGTQLSVL.

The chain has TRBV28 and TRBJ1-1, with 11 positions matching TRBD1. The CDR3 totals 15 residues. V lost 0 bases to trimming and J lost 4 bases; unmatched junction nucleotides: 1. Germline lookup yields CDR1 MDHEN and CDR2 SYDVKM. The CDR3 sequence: CASSLWGQGGTEAFF. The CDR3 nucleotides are TGTGCCAGCAGTTTATGGGGACAGGGGGGCACTGAAGCTTTCTTT.

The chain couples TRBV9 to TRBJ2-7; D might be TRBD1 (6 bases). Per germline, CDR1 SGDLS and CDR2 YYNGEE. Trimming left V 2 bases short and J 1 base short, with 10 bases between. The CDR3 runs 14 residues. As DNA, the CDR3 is TGTGCCAGCAGCGTGACGACAGGTTCCTACGAGCAGTACTTC. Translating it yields CASSVTTGSYEQYF.

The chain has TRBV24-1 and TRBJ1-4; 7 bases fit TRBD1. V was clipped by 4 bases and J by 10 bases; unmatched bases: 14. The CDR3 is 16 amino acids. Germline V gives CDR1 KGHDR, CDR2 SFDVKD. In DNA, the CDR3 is TGTGCCACCAGTGACACCCGGGACAGCGGTGGGTCAAAACTGTTTTTT. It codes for CATSDTRDSGGSKLFF.

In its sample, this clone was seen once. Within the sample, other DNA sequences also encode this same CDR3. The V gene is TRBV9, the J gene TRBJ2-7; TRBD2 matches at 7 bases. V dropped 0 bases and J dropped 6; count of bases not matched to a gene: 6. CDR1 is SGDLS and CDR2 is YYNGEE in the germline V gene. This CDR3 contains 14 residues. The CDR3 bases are TGTGCCAGCAGCGTAGGGGGGAGGGGATCCGAGCAGTACTTC. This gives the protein CASSVGGRGSEQYF.

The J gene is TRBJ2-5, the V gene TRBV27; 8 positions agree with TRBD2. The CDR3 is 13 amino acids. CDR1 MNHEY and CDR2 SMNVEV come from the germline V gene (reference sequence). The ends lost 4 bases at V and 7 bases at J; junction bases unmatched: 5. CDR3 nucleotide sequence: TGTGCCAGCAGTTCCTACGGGGGGGGGACCCAGTACTTC. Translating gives CASSSYGGGTQYF.

This CDR3 is CASTENGNTNEKLFF. DNA of the CDR3: TGTGCCAGCACCGAAAACGGGAACACTAATGAAAAACTGTTTTTT. The chain has TRBV2 and TRBJ1-4; no definite D call. Trimming took 7 bases from V and 2 from J, leaving 14 bases between them. This CDR3 has 15 residues. Germline lookup yields CDR1 SNHLY and CDR2 FYNNEI.

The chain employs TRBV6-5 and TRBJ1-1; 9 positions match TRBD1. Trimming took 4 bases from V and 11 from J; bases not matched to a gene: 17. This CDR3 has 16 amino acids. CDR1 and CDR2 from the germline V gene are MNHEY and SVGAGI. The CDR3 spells CASSFARPTGGLRAFF. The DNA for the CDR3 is TGTGCCAGCAGTTTCGCCCGACCCACAGGGGGCCTAAGGGCTTTCTTT.

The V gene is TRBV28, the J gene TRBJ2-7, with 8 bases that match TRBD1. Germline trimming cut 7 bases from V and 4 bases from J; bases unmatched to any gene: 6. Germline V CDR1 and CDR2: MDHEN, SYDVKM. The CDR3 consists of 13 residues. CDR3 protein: CASTRTGRYEQYF. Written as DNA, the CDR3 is TGTGCCAGCACCAGGACAGGGAGGTACGAGCAGTACTTC.

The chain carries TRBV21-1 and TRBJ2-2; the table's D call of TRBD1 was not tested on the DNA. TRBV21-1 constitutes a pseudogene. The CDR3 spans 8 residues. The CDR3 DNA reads TGCAGGCCGGGGGAGCTGTTTTTT. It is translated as CRPGELFF.

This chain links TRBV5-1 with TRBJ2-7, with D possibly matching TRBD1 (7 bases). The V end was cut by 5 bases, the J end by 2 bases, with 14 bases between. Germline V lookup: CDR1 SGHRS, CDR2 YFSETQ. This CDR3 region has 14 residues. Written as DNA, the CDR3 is TGCGCCAGCAGTCCAGGGGGGCTCACCTACGAGCAGTACTTC. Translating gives CASSPGGLTYEQYF.

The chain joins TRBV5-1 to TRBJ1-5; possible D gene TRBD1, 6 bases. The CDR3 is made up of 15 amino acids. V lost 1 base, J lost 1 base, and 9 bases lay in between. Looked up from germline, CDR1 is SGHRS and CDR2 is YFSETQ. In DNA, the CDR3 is TGCGCCAGCAGCTTGACAGGGATGAGCAATCAGCCCCAGCATTTT. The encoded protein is CASSLTGMSNQPQHF. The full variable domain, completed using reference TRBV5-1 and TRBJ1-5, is KAGVTQTPRYLIKTRGQQVTLSCSPISGHRSVSWYQQTPGQGLQFLFEYFSETQRNKGNFPGRFSGRQFSNSRSEMNVSTLELGDSALYLCASSLTGMSNQPQHFGDGTRLSIL.

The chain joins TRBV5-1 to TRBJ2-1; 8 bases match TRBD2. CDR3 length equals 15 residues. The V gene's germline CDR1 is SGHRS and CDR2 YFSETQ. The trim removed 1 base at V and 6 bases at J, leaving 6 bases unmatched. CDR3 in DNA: TGCGCCAGCAGCTTGCCTAGCGGGTGGACCAATGAGCAGTTCTTC. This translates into CASSLPSGWTNEQFF. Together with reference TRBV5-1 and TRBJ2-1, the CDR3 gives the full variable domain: KAGVTQTPRYLIKTRGQQVTLSCSPISGHRSVSWYQQTPGQGLQFLFEYFSETQRNKGNFPGRFSGRQFSNSRSEMNVSTLELGDSALYLCASSLPSGWTNEQFFGPGTRLTVL.

In DNA, the CDR3 is TGTGCCAGCAAGAGCGGCCGCCGGGGGAACACTGAAGCTTTCTTT. Translated: CASKSGRRGNTEAFF. V is TRBV6-5 and J is TRBJ1-1; D call uncertain. V was clipped by 7 bases and J by 1 base, with 16 bases between them. The CDR3 has 15 amino acids. In germline, CDR1 is MNHEY, CDR2 SVGAGI.

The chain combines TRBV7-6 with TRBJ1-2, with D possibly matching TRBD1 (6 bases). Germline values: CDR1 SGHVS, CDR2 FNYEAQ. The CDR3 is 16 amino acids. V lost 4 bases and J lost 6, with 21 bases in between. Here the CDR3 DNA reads TGTGCCAGCAGCTCACCCCAGGGGTTAGGTTGGGATGGCTACACCTTC. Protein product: CASSSPQGLGWDGYTF.

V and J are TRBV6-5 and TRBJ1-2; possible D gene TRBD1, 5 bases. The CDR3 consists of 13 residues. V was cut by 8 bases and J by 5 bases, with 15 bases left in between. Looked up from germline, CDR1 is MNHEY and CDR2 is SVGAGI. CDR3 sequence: CASDDLGLYGYTF. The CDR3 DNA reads TGTGCCAGCGACGACTTGGGGCTGTATGGCTACACCTTC.

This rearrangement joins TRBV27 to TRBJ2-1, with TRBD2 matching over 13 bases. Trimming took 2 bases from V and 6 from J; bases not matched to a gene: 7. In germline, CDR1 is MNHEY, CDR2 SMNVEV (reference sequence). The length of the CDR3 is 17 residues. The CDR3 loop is CASSLARTSGRTNEQFF. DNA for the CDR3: TGTGCCAGCAGTTTAGCGCGGACTAGCGGGAGAACCAATGAGCAGTTCTTC.